Only a few counts were recorded for the clone carrying this T cell receptor beta chain. Its antigen is still unknown. This record comes from a study of human T cells and chemical hapten exposure. Study-level findings and limits: Once DPC sensitization occurred, TCRs above 1 in 1000 frequency showed no change.

As to time point: healthy volunteer bleed at 2 weeks. The starting material, unfractionated whole blood, was used for total RNA extraction. Germline loops: CDR1 MGHDK, CDR2 SYGVNS. V lost 6 bases, J lost 1 base, and 4 bases stayed unmatched. This CDR3 is built from 15 residues. TCRdb analysed the RACE reads with MiXCR anew, one entry per CDR3 protein. Counted here are approximately 90,000 distinct CDR3 sequences, about 8.7% occurring once; the ten biggest clones make up 2.9%. The chain couples TRBV25-1 to TRBJ1-5, with TRBD1 matching 9 bases. The sequenced material came from whole blood. The sequence came from a female donor in good health. Some clones in this sample may be carry-over from other donors' samples. DNA of the CDR3: TGTGCCAGCAGGGCCGGGACAGGGAGCAATCAGCCCCAGCATTTT. Translation: CASRAGTGSNQPQHF.